The 27 T cell receptor beta chains in this list originate from one sample, sequenced in a study of human T cells and chemical hapten exposure. Time point reported: patch test 1, 2 weeks after DPC sensitization. Treatment reported: therapeutic diphenylcyclopropenone sensitization with weekly scalp DPC. TCRdb processed the RACE reads anew with MiXCR; each CDR3 protein has one entry. The sample includes about 380,000 distinct CDR3 sequences, roughly 4.8% of them seen just once. Material: whole blood, obtained in connection with sensitization to the hapten diphenylcyclopropenone (DPC). These receptors all stem from a woman between 50 and 59 years old with alopecia areata. Some clones in this sample may be carry-over from other donors' samples.

The chain carries TRBV20-1 and TRBJ2-4, with a weak D call TRBD1 (5 bases). Looked up from germline, CDR1 is DFQATT and CDR2 is SNEGSKA (reference sequence). This CDR3 is built from 17 residues. V gave up 2 bases and J gave up 0 bases, with 17 bases separating them. The CDR3 loop is CSARLGATRLAKNIQYF. The CDR3, as DNA: TGCAGTGCTAGACTTGGGGCGACCAGACTAGCCAAAAACATTCAGTACTTC.

This clonotype came up many times. V and J are TRBV9 and TRBJ2-7, with 8 bases fitting TRBD2. J was trimmed by 2 bases and V by 2 bases; bases with no gene match: 6. CDR1 and CDR2 (germline): SGDLS, YYNGEE. There are 15 residues in the CDR3. The CDR3 region is CASSVDGGAPYEQYF. CDR3 in DNA: TGTGCCAGCAGCGTCGACGGGGGGGCGCCCTACGAGCAGTACTTC.

This clonotype came up many times. The V and J genes are TRBV5-1 and TRBJ1-1, with D possibly being TRBD1 (5 bases). CDR3 length: 14 amino acids. Trimming removed 7 bases from V and 0 bases from J, with 13 bases in between. Germline-derived CDR1 and CDR2 are SGHRS and YFSETQ. CDR3 residues: CASFQGILNTEAFF. Written as DNA, the CDR3 is TGCGCCAGCTTCCAGGGCATTTTGAACACTGAAGCTTTCTTT. Supplemented by reference TRBV5-1 and TRBJ1-1, the full variable domain reads KAGVTQTPRYLIKTRGQQVTLSCSPISGHRSVSWYQQTPGQGLQFLFEYFSETQRNKGNFPGRFSGRQFSNSRSEMNVSTLELGDSALYLCASFQGILNTEAFFGQGTRLTVV.

The rearrangement joins TRBV29-1 to TRBJ2-7, with 12 bases fitting TRBD2. This CDR3 comprises 12 residues. The J segment lost 5 bases and the V segment lost 7 bases, leaving 3 bases of the junction unmatched. The germline V gene encodes CDR1 SQVTM and CDR2 ANQGSEA. CDR3: CSGWTSGNEQYF. The CDR3 DNA reads as TGCAGCGGTTGGACTAGCGGGAACGAGCAGTACTTC.

The chain combines TRBV28 with TRBJ2-7; D remains ambiguous. Germline assignment: CDR1 MDHEN and CDR2 SYDVKM. The CDR3 is 13 residues long. V gave up 10 bases and J gave up 2 bases, with 15 bases separating them. CDR3 nucleotide sequence: TGTGCCACCGGTATAATGGGGACCTACGAGCAGTACTTC. Protein product: CATGIMGTYEQYF.

This clonotype was counted between two and nine times. CDR3 in amino acids: CASSQGSPPGYTF. CDR3 DNA sequence: TGTGCCAGCAGCCAAGGAAGCCCCCCGGGCTACACCTTC. J is TRBJ1-2 and V is TRBV3-1; D gene uncertain. Trimming cost V 1 base and J 8 bases, with 11 bases left between them. The CDR3 loop spans 13 amino acids. Germline CDR1 and CDR2: LGHDT and YNNKEL (reference sequence).

As regards this clonotype: A much larger clonotype is one base distant, so this may be a read error. The chain's CDR3 is CATGRGDRGSYNSPLHF. In nucleotides, the CDR3 is TGTGCCACCGGCAGAGGTGACAGGGGCTCCTATAATTCACCCCTCCACTTT. This rearrangement joins TRBV15 to TRBJ1-6, with 8 bases that match TRBD1. The CDR3 has 17 amino acids. Germline CDR1 is LNHNV and CDR2 is YYDKDF (reference sequence). The full variable domain, rest sourced from reference TRBV15 and TRBJ1-6, is DAMVIQNPRYQVTQFGKPVTLSCSQTLNHNVMYWYQQKSSQAPKLLFHYYDKDFNNEADTPDNFQSRRPNTSFCFLDIRSPGLGDTAMYLCATGRGDRGSYNSPLHFGNGTRLTVT.

Ten or more counts support this clonotype. The chain has TRBV28 and TRBJ2-2, with D possibly TRBD1 on 5 matching bases. The CDR3 sequence is 14 residues long. V gave up 4 bases and J gave up 2 bases, with 8 bases separating them. Germline assignment: CDR1 MDHEN and CDR2 SYDVKM. The CDR3 reads CASSSTGNTGELFF. Here the CDR3 DNA reads TGTGCCAGCAGTTCCACAGGAAACACCGGGGAGCTGTTTTTT.

This clonotype occurred many times. CDR3 in amino acids: CASSYSTAGEMANEKLFF. The DNA for the CDR3 is TGTGCCAGCAGTTACTCGACGGCAGGAGAGATGGCTAATGAAAAACTGTTTTTT. The chain recombines TRBV6-2 or TRBV6-3 with TRBJ1-4, with D unclear. The CDR3 totals 18 residues. Trimming stripped 0 bases from V and 3 bases from J, with 17 bases between. Looked up from germline, CDR1 is MNHEY and CDR2 is SVGEGT.

At least ten counts were recorded for this clonotype. The DNA for the CDR3 is TGTGCCAGCAGTTTGGCCGGGGCCGAGCGTGGCTACACCTTC. Residues: CASSLAGAERGYTF. The V call is TRBV28, the J call TRBJ1-2, with a possible D match to TRBD1 (5 bases). The V end lost 3 bases, the J end lost 7 bases, and 15 bases lay between the germline ends. Germline V gene data show CDR1 as MDHEN and CDR2 as SYDVKM. The CDR3 consists of 14 residues.

The rearrangement joins TRBV6-1 to TRBJ1-5; D ambiguous. Deletions cut 1 base from V and 7 bases from J, with 11 bases between. The CDR3 sequence is 14 residues long. Germline loops: CDR1 MNHNS, CDR2 SASEGT. The CDR3 sequence: CASSEVGGVQPQHF. The CDR3 DNA is TGTGCCAGCAGTGAAGTGGGCGGAGTACAGCCCCAGCATTTT.

V usage is TRBV24-1 and J usage is TRBJ2-1, with unresolved D. The V and J ends lost 5 bases and 7 bases respectively, with 11 bases between them. The CDR3 sequence is 13 residues long. Germline V CDR1 and CDR2: KGHDR, SFDVKD. The CDR3 reads CATSARLVNEQFF. The CDR3 bases are TGTGCCACCAGTGCAAGGCTAGTAAATGAGCAGTTCTTC.

This clonotype showed up many times. The rearrangement uses TRBV18 and TRBJ2-1; the D is unclear. CDR1 is KGHSH and CDR2 is LQKENI in the germline V gene. V was clipped by 0 bases and J by 4 bases, with 7 bases between them. This CDR3 region has 14 residues. Here the CDR3 reads CASSPPVPYNEQFF. The CDR3 DNA reads as TGTGCCAGCTCACCACCGGTCCCTTACAATGAGCAGTTCTTC.

The chain carries TRBV7-9 and TRBJ1-5; perhaps TRBD1 as D (6 bases). This CDR3 has 16 amino acids. Trimming removed 3 bases at V and 5 bases at J, with 17 bases between. Per the germline V gene, CDR1 is SEHNR and CDR2 is FQNEAQ (reference sequence). In DNA, the CDR3 is TGTGCCAGCAGCTTTGTTACAGGGATGAACGATCAGCCCCAGCATTTT. Translated, it gives CASSFVTGMNDQPQHF.

This clonotype was detected many times. The V call is TRBV13, the J call TRBJ1-2; D might be TRBD1 (5 bases). CDR1 and CDR2 from the germline V gene are PRHDT and FYEKMQ (reference sequence). CDR3 length: 16 residues. Trimming stripped 0 bases from V and 6 bases from J, with 17 bases between. The CDR3 region is CASSLGTQGERDGYTF. CDR3 nucleotide sequence: TGTGCCAGCAGCTTAGGGACACAAGGGGAAAGAGATGGCTACACCTTC.

The chain uses TRBV30 and TRBJ1-5; 8 bases match TRBD1. Trimming removed 1 base from V and 7 bases from J; junction bases left unmatched: 9. CDR1 and CDR2 from the germline V gene are GTSNPN and SVGIG (reference sequence). The CDR3 loop spans 15 amino acids. In DNA, the CDR3 is TGTGCCTGGAGTGGCGGAGCAGCAGGGGGCCAGCCCCAGCATTTT. Protein sequence: CAWSGGAAGGQPQHF.

This clonotype was recorded at least ten times. The genes are TRBV4-2 and TRBJ1-1; 8 nucleotides match TRBD1. Germline-derived CDR1 and CDR2 are LGHNA and YNFKEQ. The CDR3 totals 15 residues. Trimming removed 0 bases from V and 5 bases from J; junction bases left unmatched: 5. For the CDR3, the DNA is TGTGCCAGCAGCCAAGATGGAACAGGGGGTACTGAAGCTTTCTTT. Residues: CASSQDGTGGTEAFF.

This clonotype was detected many times. V usage is TRBV28 and J usage is TRBJ2-7, with 7 bases fitting TRBD1. CDR1 is MDHEN and CDR2 is SYDVKM in the germline V gene. J lost 4 bases, V lost 7 bases, and 4 bases had no gene match. This CDR3 has 12 amino acids. The CDR3 is CASTSGGYEQYF. The CDR3 nucleotides read TGTGCCAGCACCTCAGGGGGTTACGAGCAGTACTTC.

This clonotype turned up a few times. This chain uses TRBV29-1 with TRBJ2-1, with TRBD2 matching over 9 bases. The CDR3 length is 12 residues. The V gene's germline CDR1 is SQVTM and CDR2 ANQGSEA. The V segment lost 3 bases and the J segment 9 bases; nucleotides outside the gene matches: 3. The CDR3: CSVDLAGPEQFF. The CDR3 coding sequence is TGCAGCGTTGACCTAGCGGGACCTGAGCAGTTCTTC.

Details on this clonotype: This clone may be a read error of a much larger clone one base away. The J gene is TRBJ2-3, the V gene TRBV7-2, with D perhaps TRBD1 or TRBD2 (5 bases each). The CDR3 sequence is 14 residues long. Germline-derived CDR1 and CDR2 are SGHTA and FQGNSA. CDR3 bases: TGTGCCTGCAGCTTCAGGGCGGGCGGAGATACGCAGTATTTT. Its protein is CACSFRAGGDTQYF.

Concerning this clonotype itself: This could be a read error, since a much larger clone is one nucleotide away. The chain couples TRBV6-5 to TRBJ2-2; a weak D match, TRBD1 (6 bases). CDR1 is MNHEY and CDR2 is SVGAGI in the germline V gene. The CDR3 extends over 15 amino acids. CDR3 amino acids: CASKGEKGNSGELFF. The CDR3 coding sequence is TGTGCCAGCAAGGGGGAAAAAGGGAACAGCGGGGAGCTGTTTTTT.

This clonotype showed up many times. This chain joins TRBV3-1 and TRBJ2-5; the D is unclear. V lost 1 base and J 5 bases, leaving 17 bases between the germline ends. CDR1 and CDR2 (germline): LGHDT, YNNKEL (reference sequence). The CDR3 is made up of 16 amino acids. CDR3 residues: CASSQAVDRPGETQYF. CDR3 bases: TGTGCCAGCAGCCAAGCAGTCGACCGCCCTGGGGAGACCCAGTACTTC.

There are many counts of this clonotype. The J gene is TRBJ1-4, the V gene TRBV9, with D possibly matching TRBD1 (5 bases). CDR1 SGDLS and CDR2 YYNGEE come from the germline V gene. This CDR3 comprises 15 residues. The V end lost 4 bases, the J end lost 4 bases, and 14 bases lay between the germline ends. The CDR3 region has the DNA TGTGCCAGCAGCCCAGGGTGGTCCCGTAATGAAAAACTGTTTTTT. It is translated as CASSPGWSRNEKLFF. The whole variable domain, remainder taken from reference TRBV9 and TRBJ1-4, is DSGVTQTPKHLITATGQRVTLRCSPRSGDLSVYWYQQSLDQGLQFLIQYYNGEERAKGNILERFSAQQFPDLHSELNLSSLELGDSALYFCASSPGWSRNEKLFFGSGTQLSVL.

This clonotype came up a few times. The chain joins TRBV7-2 to TRBJ2-5, with TRBD2 identical over 9 bases. Germline loops: CDR1 SGHTA, CDR2 FQGNSA. V was clipped by 3 bases and J by 3 bases; unmatched bases: 2. The CDR3 has 14 amino acids. The chain's CDR3 is CASSLTSGEETQYF. CDR3 sequence (DNA): TGTGCCAGCAGCTTGACTAGCGGAGAAGAGACCCAGTACTTC.

A few counts support this clonotype. The chain uses TRBV20-1 and TRBJ2-7; D unclear. V lost 3 bases to trimming and J lost 2 bases, with 11 bases between them. The germline V gene has CDR1 DFQATT and CDR2 SNEGSKA (reference sequence). CDR3 size: 13 residues. The CDR3 nucleotides are TGCAGTGCTAGTAGGCTAGTCACCTACGAGCAGTACTTC. It yields the protein CSASRLVTYEQYF.

This clonotype has at least ten counts. The chain recombines TRBV7-2 with TRBJ2-3; D unresolved. In germline, CDR1 is SGHTA, CDR2 FQGNSA. V lost 5 bases and J lost 6, with 12 bases in between. This CDR3 has 13 amino acids. The CDR3 coding sequence is TGTGCCAGCAGCCGGTCGAACCCCGATACGCAGTATTTT. It codes for CASSRSNPDTQYF.

CDR3 DNA: TGTGCCAGTAGTACCGACAGAGACACCGGGGAGCTGTTTTTT. Protein: CASSTDRDTGELFF. V usage is TRBV19 and J usage is TRBJ2-2; weak D call: TRBD1 (5 bases). Germline V gives CDR1 LNHDA, CDR2 SQIVND (reference sequence). The CDR3 runs 14 residues. V gave up 4 bases and J gave up 3 bases, with 9 bases separating them.